The clone carrying this T cell receptor (beta chain) was recorded a few times. Its antigen is unknown. TCRdb analysed the RT-PCR reads with MiXCR anew, one entry per CDR3 protein. The table shows about 160,000 distinct CDR3 sequences, with about a tenth occurring only once. The sample originates from a study of response to subunit inactivated influenza vaccine. General study results and limits: Every seasonal influenza vaccination brings in few new T cells, the authors suggested.

Trimming cost V 3 bases and J 0 bases, with 23 bases left between them. CDR3 length: 20 amino acids. Germline V gives CDR1 LNHNV, CDR2 YYDKDF (reference sequence). This chain joins TRBV15 and TRBJ2-2; possibly TRBD1 or TRBD2 for D (5 bases each). The origin of this receptor is a man over 45 who received an inactivated influenza vaccine. This specimen was non-naive T cells sorted from PBMCs, taken roughly 45 days after vaccination. The CDR3 bases are TGTGCCACCAGCAGCCCCCCGGGACGGAAGGGCGCCCCGAACACCGGGGAGCTGTTTTTT. Its protein is CATSSPPGRKGAPNTGELFF.